The clone carrying this T cell receptor (beta chain) came up a few times. Antigen specificity is unknown. This entry comes from a study of blood T cells in healthy people across ages. Sample-barcoded 5' priming and a J-beta primer mix drove a second PCR of about 7 to 11 cycles. A tag from a template-switch adaptor with 12 random nucleotides marked each cDNA molecule. Each CDR3 protein is one row after TCRdb ran MiXCR on the 5' RACE reads. Of around 580,000 distinct CDR3 sequences listed, roughly 43% are singletons. Whole-study findings and limits: Per million T cells, the diversity of TCR beta decreased roughly linearly as age advanced.

The sample was blood. The source of this sequence is an elderly man in good health.

In DNA form, the CDR3 reads TGCAGTGCCCTAGCGGGAGTGACAGATACGCAGTATTTT. The encoded protein is CSALAGVTDTQYF. The rearrangement links TRBV20-1 to TRBJ2-3; 10 bases are shared with TRBD2. Germline values: CDR1 DFQATT, CDR2 SNEGSKA (reference sequence). The CDR3 has 13 residues. V trimming: 6 bases; J trimming: 3 bases; junction bases outside the gene matches: 3.